This record covers a single T cell receptor beta chain. Its antigen is as yet unknown. The libraries were made with immunoSEQ version 4 in survey mode. Assay: immunoSEQ multiplex PCR; the TCRdb copy retains only in-frame clones and omits some. The sample contains 25,000 to 35,000 clones, roughly four fifths of which appear only once. These data originate in a study of persistence of HIV-infected CD4 T cells. Germline CDR1 reads SGHTA; CDR2 reads FQGTGA. This CDR3 has 14 residues. V lost 0 bases to trimming and J lost 2 bases, with 6 bases between them. The stimulus was lysate of CMV-infected fibroblasts, approximately 9.6 ug/mL. CD40L-negative CD69-negative CD45RO-high memory CD4+ T cells were sorted as populations depleted of antigen-responding cells. Donors had CD4+ T cell counts above 400 cells/uL and were CMV-seropositive.

This specimen consisted of CD4+ T cells sorted from PBMCs after roughly 20-hour stimulation, obtained from a patient who received antiretroviral therapy. The chain uses TRBV7-3 and TRBJ2-3; D not certain. The clonotype was recovered from an adult man with HIV who was CMV-seropositive. CDR3 residues: CASSLTSYTDTQYF. For the CDR3, the DNA is TGTGCCAGCAGCTTAACCAGCTACACAGATACGCAGTATTTT. The full variable domain, in which reference TRBV7-3 and TRBJ2-3 provide the parts outside the CDR3, is GAGVSQTPSNKVTEKGKYVELRCDPISGHTALYWYRQSLGQGPEFLIYFQGTGAADDSGLPNDRFFAVRPEGSVSTLKIQRTERGDSAVYLCASSLTSYTDTQYFGPGTRLTVL.